Sequencing of this T cell receptor (beta chain) was carried out in a study of control samples from healthy donors and cancer patients. V lost 0 bases, J lost 2 bases, and 5 bases stayed unmatched. Germline V CDR1 and CDR2: ENHRY, SYGVKD. This CDR3 is built from 17 residues. Using immunoSEQ multiplex PCR, the repertoire was profiled, and TCRdb retains in-frame clones only, with some absent. This sample carries about 140,000 clones, around nine tenths of them seen once, and the ten largest clones take about 11%. This sequence joins TRBV10-3 and TRBJ2-4; 9 bases match TRBD2. The receptor was isolated from a man younger than 40 in good health. The sequencing input was blood. The CDR3 here is CAISESDSGGSKNIQYF. CDR3 coding DNA: TGTGCCATCAGTGAGTCGGATAGCGGGGGATCCAAAAACATTCAGTACTTC.